Below are 5 T cell receptor beta chains sequenced from a single sample in a study of control samples from healthy donors and cancer patients. This table comes from immunoSEQ multiplex PCR, and its TCRdb copy is limited to in-frame clones, with some not included. This sample carries roughly 94,000 clones, approximately 84% of them seen once, and the ten largest clones take under 50%. Material: PBMCs. Every receptor here comes from a man between 65 and 85 years old with lung cancer.

The chain links TRBV14 to TRBJ1-6; D remains unclear. The CDR3 length is 12 residues. V lost 8 bases and J lost 7, with 9 bases in between. Germline V CDR1 and CDR2: SGHDN, FVKESK. The CDR3 DNA sequence: TGTGCCAGCGGATCGGGAAATTCACCCCTCCACTTT. Translating gives CASGSGNSPLHF. The whole variable domain, filled in from reference TRBV14 and TRBJ1-6, reads EAGVTQFPSHSVIEKGQTVTLRCDPISGHDNLYWYRRVMGKEIKFLLHFVKESKQDESGMPNNRFLAERTGGTYSTLKVQPAELEDSGVYFCASGSGNSPLHFGNGTRLTVT.

This clone was picked up one time. The V call is TRBV2, the J call TRBJ1-1; tentative D call: TRBD1 (6 bases). The germline V and J ends were trimmed by 2 bases and 0 bases, with 16 bases remaining between them. The CDR3 is made up of 17 amino acids. Germline values: CDR1 SNHLY, CDR2 FYNNEI. CDR3 protein: CASSELATGLMNTEAFF. CDR3 DNA: TGTGCCAGCAGTGAATTGGCAACAGGGCTTATGAACACTGAAGCTTTCTTT.

V gene TRBV6-6 combines with J gene TRBJ2-6, with unresolved D. Germline CDR1 is MNHNY and CDR2 is SVGAGI (reference sequence). The CDR3 totals 17 residues. The V and J ends lost 5 bases and 0 bases respectively, with 14 bases between them. CDR3 nucleotides: TGTGCCAGCAGTCACCTTGCTCCGCCCTCTGGGGCCAACGTCCTGACTTTC. Translating it yields CASSHLAPPSGANVLTF.

This clone came up once. CDR3 sequence: CASSLDRGDPGEQYF. The CDR3 nucleotides read TGTGCCAGCAGTTTGGACAGGGGTGACCCGGGCGAGCAGTACTTC. The genes are TRBV2 and TRBJ2-7; 9 bases agree with TRBD1. V lost 5 bases to trimming and J lost 6 bases; unmatched junction nucleotides: 11. Per germline, CDR1 SNHLY and CDR2 FYNNEI. This CDR3 contains 15 residues.

The chain recombines TRBV7-9 with TRBJ2-1; 12 bases fit TRBD2. The V segment lost 1 base and the J segment 6 bases; nucleotides outside the gene matches: 10. The CDR3 consists of 18 residues. Germline V gene sequence: CDR1 SEHNR, CDR2 FQNEAQ (reference sequence). CDR3 in amino acids: CASSLVAAGLAGINEQFF. CDR3 DNA sequence: TGTGCCAGCAGCTTAGTCGCGGCCGGACTAGCGGGGATCAATGAGCAGTTCTTC.